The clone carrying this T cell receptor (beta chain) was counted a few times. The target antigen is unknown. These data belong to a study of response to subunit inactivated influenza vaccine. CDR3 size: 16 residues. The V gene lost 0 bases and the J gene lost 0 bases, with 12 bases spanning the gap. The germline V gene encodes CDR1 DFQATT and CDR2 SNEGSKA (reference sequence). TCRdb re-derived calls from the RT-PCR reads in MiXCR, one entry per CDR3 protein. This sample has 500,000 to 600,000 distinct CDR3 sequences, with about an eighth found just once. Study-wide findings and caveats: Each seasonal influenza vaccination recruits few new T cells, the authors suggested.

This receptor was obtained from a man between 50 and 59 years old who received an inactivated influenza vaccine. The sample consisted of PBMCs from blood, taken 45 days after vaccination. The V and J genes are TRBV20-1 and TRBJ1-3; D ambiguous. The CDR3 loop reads CSARDLRRSSGNTIYF. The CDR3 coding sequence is TGCAGTGCTAGAGACCTTAGAAGGAGCTCTGGAAACACCATATATTTT.